The source of this T cell receptor beta chain is a study of early T cells in non-severe SARS-CoV-2 infection. Study-level information: Chains stayed unpaired after sequencing of bulk RNA from unsorted whole blood. General observations from the study: Clonotype matching in VDJdb favored anti-spike CD8 responses and did not capture private and CD4 specificities.

cDNA molecules, individually, were tagged with unique molecular identifiers. In TCRdb, the 5' RACE reads were re-called with MiXCR into one record per CDR3 protein. In the table there are tens of thousands of distinct CDR3 sequences, 7% to 8% of which are singletons. With respect to this clonotype: Its target is unknown.

The sequence was collected from an adult who was a healthcare worker with PCR-confirmed SARS-CoV-2 infection or an uninfected control (not recorded which). Sequenced sample: whole blood.

CDR3 DNA sequence: TGCGCCAGCAGCCCGGGAGGAACCGGGGAGCTGTTTTTT. This sequence encodes CASSPGGTGELFF. The rearrangement links TRBV5-1 to TRBJ2-2; 7 bases agree with TRBD2. Germline lookup yields CDR1 SGHRS and CDR2 YFSETQ. The CDR3 has 13 residues. V was clipped by 4 bases and J by 5 bases; unmatched bases: 2.